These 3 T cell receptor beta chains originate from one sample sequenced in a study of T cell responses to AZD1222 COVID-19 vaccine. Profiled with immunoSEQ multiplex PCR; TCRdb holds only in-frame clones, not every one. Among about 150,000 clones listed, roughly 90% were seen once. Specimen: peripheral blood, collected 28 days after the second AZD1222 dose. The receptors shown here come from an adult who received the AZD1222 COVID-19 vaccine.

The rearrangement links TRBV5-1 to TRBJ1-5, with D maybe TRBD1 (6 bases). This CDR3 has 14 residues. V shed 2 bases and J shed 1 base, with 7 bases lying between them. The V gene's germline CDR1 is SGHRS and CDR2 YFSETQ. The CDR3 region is CASSFGQSNQPQHF. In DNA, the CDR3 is TGCGCCAGCAGCTTTGGACAGAGCAATCAGCCCCAGCATTTT.

CDR3 residues: CASYEGGTEAFF. DNA of the CDR3: TGTGCCAGCTACGAAGGCGGGACTGAAGCTTTCTTT. J is TRBJ1-1 and V is TRBV5-4; no definite D call. V was pared by 7 bases and J by 5 bases, with 12 bases between. The germline V gene encodes CDR1 SGHNT and CDR2 YYREEE (reference sequence). The CDR3 totals 12 residues.

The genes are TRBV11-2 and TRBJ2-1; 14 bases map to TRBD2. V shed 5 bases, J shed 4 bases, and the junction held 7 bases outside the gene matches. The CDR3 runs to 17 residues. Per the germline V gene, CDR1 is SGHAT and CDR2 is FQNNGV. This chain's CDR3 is CASSPRGTSGSYNEQFF. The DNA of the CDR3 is TGTGCCAGCAGCCCTAGAGGGACTAGCGGGAGTTACAATGAGCAGTTCTTC.